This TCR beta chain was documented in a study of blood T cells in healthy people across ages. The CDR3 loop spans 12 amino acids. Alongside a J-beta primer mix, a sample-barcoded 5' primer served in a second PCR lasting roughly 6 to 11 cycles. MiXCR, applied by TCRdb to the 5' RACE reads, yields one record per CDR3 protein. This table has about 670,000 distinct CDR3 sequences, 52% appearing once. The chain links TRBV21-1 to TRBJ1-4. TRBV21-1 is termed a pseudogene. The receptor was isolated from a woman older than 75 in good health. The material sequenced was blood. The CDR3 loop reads CASSKARGKLFF. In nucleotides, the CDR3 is TGTGCCAGCAGCAAAGCGCGGGGTAAACTGTTTTTT.